The T cell receptor (beta chain) described here comes from a study of blood T cell repertoires in COVID-19. Germline-derived CDR1 and CDR2 are MNHEY and SMNVEV (reference sequence). With V trimmed by 10 bases and J by 2 bases, 6 bases remained unmatched. The CDR3 has 13 residues. Generated by immunoSEQ multiplex PCR, the TCRdb table keeps only in-frame clones and is missing some. The table has 150,000 to 200,000 clones, approximately 86% seen once. This clonotype was obtained from a man in his forties with active or convalescent COVID-19. Source material: peripheral blood. The genes are TRBV27 and TRBJ2-3, with 7 bases aligning to TRBD1. CDR3: CAIKDRTTDTQYF. The CDR3, as DNA: TGTGCCATCAAGGACAGGACCACAGATACGCAGTATTTT.